This T cell receptor (delta chain) was sequenced during a study of gamma-delta T cells after stem cell transplantation. This clone was picked up many times. This probably arose from a read error, given a far larger clone one base away. TCRdb fed the RT-PCR reads into CATT to redo clone calling. Among 1,200 or so delta-chain clones, 1.5% to 2% were seen once, and the ten largest hold around 31%. Germline assignment: CDR1 GEAIGNYY and CDR2 EKD. This CDR3 comprises 19 residues. Sequenced sample: gamma-delta T cells. This TCR was recovered from a human donor. It is not recorded whose cells these are; they may come from a transplant donor. The chain has TRDV2 and TRDJ3; 9 bases agree with TRDD3. CDR3 residues: CACDRTGGPSSRDTRQMFF. As DNA, the CDR3 is TGTGCCTGTGACCGTACTGGGGGACCGAGCTCCCGGGACACCCGACAGATGTTTTTC.